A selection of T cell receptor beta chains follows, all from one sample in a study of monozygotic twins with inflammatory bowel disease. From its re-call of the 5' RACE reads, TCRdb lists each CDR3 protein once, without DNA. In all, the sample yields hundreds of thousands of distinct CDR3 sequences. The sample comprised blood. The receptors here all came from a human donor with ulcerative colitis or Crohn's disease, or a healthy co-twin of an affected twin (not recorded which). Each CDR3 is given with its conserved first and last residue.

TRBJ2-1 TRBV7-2 CASSLGTGGHEQFF
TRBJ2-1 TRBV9 CASSVVAEDNEQFF
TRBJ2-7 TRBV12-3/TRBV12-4 CASSPRDSQQYF
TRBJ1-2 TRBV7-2 CASSFWVEKGYTF
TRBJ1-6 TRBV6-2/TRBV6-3 CASSYAGTANSPLHF
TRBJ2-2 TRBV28 CASSRQAPNTGELFF
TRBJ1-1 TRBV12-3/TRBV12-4 CASSITLNTEAFF
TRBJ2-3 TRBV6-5 CASSSGPIIASTQYF
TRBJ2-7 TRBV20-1 CSASGLSSSYEQYF
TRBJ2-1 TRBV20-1 CSARGTSGGSYNEQFF
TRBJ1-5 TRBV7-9 CASSLGVGRGNQPQHF
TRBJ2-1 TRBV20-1 CSARAQGGNEQFF
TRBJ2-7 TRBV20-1 CSAPDYYEQYF
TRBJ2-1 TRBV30 CAWSPGGGNEQFF
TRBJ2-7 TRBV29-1 CSVRGTSGTYEQYF
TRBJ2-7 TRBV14 CASSQTFYEQYF
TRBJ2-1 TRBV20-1 CSARDQNRISGEQFF
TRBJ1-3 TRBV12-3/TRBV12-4 CASRVDSGNTIYF
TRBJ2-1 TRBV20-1 CSAIPFDLSYNEQFF
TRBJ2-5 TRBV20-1 CSVPGDVTQYF
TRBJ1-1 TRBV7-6 CASSLAPHREGTEAFF
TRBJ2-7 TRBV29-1 CSVEDSGGASVWQYF
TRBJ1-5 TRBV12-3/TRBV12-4 CASSRDREVQRQPQHF
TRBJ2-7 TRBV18 CASSPTTYEQYF
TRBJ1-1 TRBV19 CASRTHSGNTEAFF
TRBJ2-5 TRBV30 CAWSGWGSQETQYF
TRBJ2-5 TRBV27 CASSRRDSKETQYF
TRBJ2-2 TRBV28 CASRSGPAAGELFF
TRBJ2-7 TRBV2 CASSEKGTSGYEQYF
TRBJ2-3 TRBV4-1 CASSQVQSSVTDTQYF
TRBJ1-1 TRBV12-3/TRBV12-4 CASNSRDMNTEAFF
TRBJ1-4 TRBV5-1 CASSSGQGYEKLFF
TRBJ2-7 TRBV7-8 CASSLVPAAYEQYF
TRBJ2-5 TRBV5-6 CASSLALAVETQYF
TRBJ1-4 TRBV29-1 CSVAWDEKLFF
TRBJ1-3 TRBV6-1 CASSEGSGNTIYF
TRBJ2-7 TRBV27 CASSSGTEYEQYF
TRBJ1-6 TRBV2 CASRRTGPSDSPLHF
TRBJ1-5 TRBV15 CATSRGAVSNQPQHF
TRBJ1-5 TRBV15 CATGRRGVSQPQHF